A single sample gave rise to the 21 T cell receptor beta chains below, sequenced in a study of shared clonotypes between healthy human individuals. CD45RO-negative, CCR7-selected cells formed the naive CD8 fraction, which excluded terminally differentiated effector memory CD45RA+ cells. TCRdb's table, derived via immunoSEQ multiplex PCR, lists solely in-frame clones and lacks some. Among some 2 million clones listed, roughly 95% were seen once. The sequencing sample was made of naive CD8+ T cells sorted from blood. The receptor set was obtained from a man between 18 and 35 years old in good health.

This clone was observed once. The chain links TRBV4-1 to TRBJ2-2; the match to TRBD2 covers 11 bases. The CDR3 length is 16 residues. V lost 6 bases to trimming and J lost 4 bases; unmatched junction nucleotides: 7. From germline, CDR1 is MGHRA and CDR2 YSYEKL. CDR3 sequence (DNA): TGCGCCAGCAGTCTTCTAGCGGGGGGTATCACCGGGGAGCTGTTTTTT. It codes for CASSLLAGGITGELFF.

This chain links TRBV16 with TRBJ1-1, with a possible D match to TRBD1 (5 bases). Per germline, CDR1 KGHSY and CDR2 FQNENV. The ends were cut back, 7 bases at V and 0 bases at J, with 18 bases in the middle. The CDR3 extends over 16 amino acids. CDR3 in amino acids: CASNPPKDSVNTEAFF. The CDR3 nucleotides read TGTGCCAGCAACCCCCCCAAAGACAGTGTGAACACTGAAGCTTTCTTT.

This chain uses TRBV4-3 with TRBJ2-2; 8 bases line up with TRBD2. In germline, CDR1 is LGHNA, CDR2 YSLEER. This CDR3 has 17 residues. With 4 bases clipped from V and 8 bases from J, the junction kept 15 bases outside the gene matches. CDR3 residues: CASSPNVYQAGAGELFF. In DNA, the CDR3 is TGCGCCAGCAGCCCAAATGTCTACCAAGCGGGAGCTGGGGAGCTGTTTTTT.

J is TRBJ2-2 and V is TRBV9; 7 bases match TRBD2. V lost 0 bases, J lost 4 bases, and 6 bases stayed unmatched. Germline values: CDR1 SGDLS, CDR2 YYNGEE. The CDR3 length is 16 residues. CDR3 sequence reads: CASSVGAGAGTGELFF. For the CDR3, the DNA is TGTGCCAGCAGCGTAGGTGCGGGAGCGGGCACCGGGGAGCTGTTTTTT.

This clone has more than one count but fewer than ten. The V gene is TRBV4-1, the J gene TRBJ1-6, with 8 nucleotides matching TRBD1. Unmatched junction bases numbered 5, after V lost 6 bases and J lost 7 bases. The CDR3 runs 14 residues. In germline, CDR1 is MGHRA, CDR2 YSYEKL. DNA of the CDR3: TGCGCCAGCAGTGTCGGACAGGGCAATTCACCCCTCCACTTT. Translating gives CASSVGQGNSPLHF.

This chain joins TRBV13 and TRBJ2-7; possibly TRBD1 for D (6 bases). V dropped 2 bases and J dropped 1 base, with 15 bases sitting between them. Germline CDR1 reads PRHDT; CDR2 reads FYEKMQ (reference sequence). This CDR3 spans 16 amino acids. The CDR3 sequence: CASSLFGQGKSYEQYF. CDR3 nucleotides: TGTGCCAGCAGCTTATTCGGGCAGGGGAAGTCCTACGAGCAGTACTTC.

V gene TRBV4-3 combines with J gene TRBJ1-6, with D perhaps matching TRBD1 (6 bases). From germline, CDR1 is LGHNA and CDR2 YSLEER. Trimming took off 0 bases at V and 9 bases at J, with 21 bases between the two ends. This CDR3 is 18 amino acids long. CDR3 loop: CASSQDRGGTLVGSPLHF. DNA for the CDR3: TGCGCCAGCAGCCAAGATAGAGGGGGGACTTTAGTAGGTTCACCCCTCCACTTT.

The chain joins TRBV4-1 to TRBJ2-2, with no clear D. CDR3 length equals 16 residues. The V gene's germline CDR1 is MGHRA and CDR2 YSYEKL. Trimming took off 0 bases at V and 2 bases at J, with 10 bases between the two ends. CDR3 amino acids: CASSQDGQSNTGELFF. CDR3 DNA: TGCGCCAGCAGCCAAGATGGGCAAAGCAACACCGGGGAGCTGTTTTTT.

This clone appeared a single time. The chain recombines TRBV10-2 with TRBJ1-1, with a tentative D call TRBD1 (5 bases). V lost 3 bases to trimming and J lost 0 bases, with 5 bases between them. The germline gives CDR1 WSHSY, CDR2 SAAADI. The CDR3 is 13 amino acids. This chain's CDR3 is CASSDRVNTEAFF. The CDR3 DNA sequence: TGCGCCAGCAGTGACAGGGTGAACACTGAAGCTTTCTTT.

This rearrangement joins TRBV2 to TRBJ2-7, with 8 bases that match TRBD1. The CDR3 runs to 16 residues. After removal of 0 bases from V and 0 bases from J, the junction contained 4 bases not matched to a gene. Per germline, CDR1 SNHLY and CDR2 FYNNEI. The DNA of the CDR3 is TGTGCCAGCAGTGAAGCGCGGGACAGGACCTCCTACGAGCAGTACTTC. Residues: CASSEARDRTSYEQYF. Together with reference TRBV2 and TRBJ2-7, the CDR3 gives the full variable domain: EPEVTQTPSHQVTQMGQEVILRCVPISNHLYFYWYRQILGQKVEFLVSFYNNEISEKSEIFDDQFSVERPDGSNFTLKIRSTKLEDSAMYFCASSEARDRTSYEQYFGPGTRLTVT.

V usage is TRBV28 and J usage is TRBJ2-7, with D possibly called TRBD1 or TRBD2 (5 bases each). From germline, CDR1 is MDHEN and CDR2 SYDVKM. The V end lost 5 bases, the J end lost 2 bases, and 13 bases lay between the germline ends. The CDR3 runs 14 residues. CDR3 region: CASSHGTDTYEQYF. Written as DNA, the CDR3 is TGTGCCAGCAGTCACGGGACGGACACCTACGAGCAGTACTTC.

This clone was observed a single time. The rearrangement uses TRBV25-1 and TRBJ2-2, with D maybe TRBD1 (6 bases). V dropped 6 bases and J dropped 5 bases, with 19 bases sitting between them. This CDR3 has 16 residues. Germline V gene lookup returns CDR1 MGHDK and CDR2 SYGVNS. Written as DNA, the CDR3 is TGTGCCAGCAGCGAGTGGGACAAGGGTTTTACCGGGGAGCTGTTTTTT. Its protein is CASSEWDKGFTGELFF. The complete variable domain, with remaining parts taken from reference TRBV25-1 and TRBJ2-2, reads EADIYQTPRYLVIGTGKKITLECSQTMGHDKMYWYQQDPGMELHLIHYSYGVNSTEKGDLSSESTVSRIRTEHFPLTLESARPSHTSQYLCASSEWDKGFTGELFFGEGSRLTVL.

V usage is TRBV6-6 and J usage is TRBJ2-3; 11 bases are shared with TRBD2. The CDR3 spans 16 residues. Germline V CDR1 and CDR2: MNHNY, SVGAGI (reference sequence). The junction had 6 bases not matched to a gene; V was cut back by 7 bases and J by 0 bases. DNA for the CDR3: TGTGCCAGCAAAATTTTAGCGGGAGGGAGCACAGATACGCAGTATTTT. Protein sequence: CASKILAGGSTDTQYF.

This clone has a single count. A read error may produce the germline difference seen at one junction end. In DNA form, the CDR3 reads TGTGCTAGCAGCTTAGACGACAGAGGAAATTCACCCCTCCACTTT. Translating gives CASSLDDRGNSPLHF. The J gene is TRBJ1-6, the V gene TRBV7-7; D is perhaps TRBD1 (5 bases). The germline V gene encodes CDR1 SSHAT and CDR2 FNYEAQ (reference sequence). This CDR3 has 15 amino acids.

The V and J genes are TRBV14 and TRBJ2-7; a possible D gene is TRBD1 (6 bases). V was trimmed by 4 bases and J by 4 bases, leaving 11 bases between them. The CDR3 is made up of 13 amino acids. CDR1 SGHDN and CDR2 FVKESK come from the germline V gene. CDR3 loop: CASSPGASYEQYF. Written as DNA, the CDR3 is TGTGCCAGCAGCCCAGGGGCTTCGTACGAGCAGTACTTC.

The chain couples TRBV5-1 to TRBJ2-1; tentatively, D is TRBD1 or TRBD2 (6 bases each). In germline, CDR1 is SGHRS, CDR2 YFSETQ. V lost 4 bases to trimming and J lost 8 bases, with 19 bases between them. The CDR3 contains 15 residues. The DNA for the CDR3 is TGCGCCAGCAGCAAAACCGGGACAAGGGGGGATGAGCAGTTCTTC. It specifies CASSKTGTRGDEQFF. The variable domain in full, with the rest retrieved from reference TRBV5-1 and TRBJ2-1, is KAGVTQTPRYLIKTRGQQVTLSCSPISGHRSVSWYQQTPGQGLQFLFEYFSETQRNKGNFPGRFSGRQFSNSRSEMNVSTLELGDSALYLCASSKTGTRGDEQFFGPGTRLTVL.

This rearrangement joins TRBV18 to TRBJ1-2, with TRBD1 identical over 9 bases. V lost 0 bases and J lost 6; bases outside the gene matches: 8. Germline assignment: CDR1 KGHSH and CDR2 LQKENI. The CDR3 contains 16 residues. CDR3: CASSPPFNRTGDGYTF. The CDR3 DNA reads TGTGCCAGCTCACCACCCTTTAACCGGACAGGGGATGGCTACACCTTC.

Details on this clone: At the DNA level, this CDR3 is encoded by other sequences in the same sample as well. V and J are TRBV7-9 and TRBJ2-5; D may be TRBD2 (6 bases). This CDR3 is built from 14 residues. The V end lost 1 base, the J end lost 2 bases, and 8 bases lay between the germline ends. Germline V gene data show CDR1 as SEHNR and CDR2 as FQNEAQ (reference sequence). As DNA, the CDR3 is TGTGCCAGCAGCTTAGGGGGGGTACAAGAGACCCAGTACTTC. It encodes CASSLGGVQETQYF.

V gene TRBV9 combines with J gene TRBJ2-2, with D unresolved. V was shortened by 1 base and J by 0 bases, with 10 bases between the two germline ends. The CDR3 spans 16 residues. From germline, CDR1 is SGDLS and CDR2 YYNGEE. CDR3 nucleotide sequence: TGTGCCAGCAGCGTAAGGCCAGCATCGAACACCGGGGAGCTGTTTTTT. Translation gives CASSVRPASNTGELFF.

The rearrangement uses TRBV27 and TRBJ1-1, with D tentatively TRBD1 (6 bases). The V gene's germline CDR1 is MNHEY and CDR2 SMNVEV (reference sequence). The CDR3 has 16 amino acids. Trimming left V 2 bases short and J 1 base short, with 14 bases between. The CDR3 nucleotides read TGTGCCAGCAGTTTACTGGGGGCGATTGGGAACACTGAAGCTTTCTTT. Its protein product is CASSLLGAIGNTEAFF.

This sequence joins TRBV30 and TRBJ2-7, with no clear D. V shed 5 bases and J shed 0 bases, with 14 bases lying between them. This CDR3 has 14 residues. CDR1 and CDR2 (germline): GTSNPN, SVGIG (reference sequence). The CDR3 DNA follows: TGTGCCTGGTCTTACCCGGGTGACTCCTACGAGCAGTACTTC. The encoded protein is CAWSYPGDSYEQYF.